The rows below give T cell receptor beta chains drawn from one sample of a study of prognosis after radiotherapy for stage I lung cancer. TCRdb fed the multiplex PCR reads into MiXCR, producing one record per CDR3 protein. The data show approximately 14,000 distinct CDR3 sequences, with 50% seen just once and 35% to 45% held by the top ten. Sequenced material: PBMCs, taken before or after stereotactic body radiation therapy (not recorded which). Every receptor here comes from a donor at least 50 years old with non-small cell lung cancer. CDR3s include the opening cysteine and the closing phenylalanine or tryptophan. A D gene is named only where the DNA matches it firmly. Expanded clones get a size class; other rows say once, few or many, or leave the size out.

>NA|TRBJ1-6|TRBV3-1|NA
TGTGCCAGCAGCCGTATCGGGACGGGCTTTAATTCACCCCTCCACTTT
CASSRIGTGFNSPLHF
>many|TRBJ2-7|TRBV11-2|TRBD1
TGTGCCAGCAGCTCGACAGGGGGCTACGAGCAGTACTTC
CASSSTGGYEQYF
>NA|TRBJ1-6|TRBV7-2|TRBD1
TGTGCCAGCATCCTAAACAGGGGAAGTAATTCACCCCTCCACTTT
CASILNRGSNSPLHF
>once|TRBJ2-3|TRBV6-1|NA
TGTGCCAGCAGTGCTTACGTAGCGGTGGGTCCCGATACGCAGTATTTT
CASSAYVAVGPDTQYF
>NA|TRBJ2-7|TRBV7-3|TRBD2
TGTGCCAGCAGACAAGGACTAGCGGGAGGTCCCTACGAGCAGTACTTC
CASRQGLAGGPYEQYF
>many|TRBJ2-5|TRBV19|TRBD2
TGTGCCAGTAGTATTGGACTAGCGGGAACCAGAGAGACCCAGTACTTC
CASSIGLAGTRETQYF
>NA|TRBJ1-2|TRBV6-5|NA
TGTGCCAGCAGTTCGACAGCTAACTATGGCTACACCTTC
CASSSTANYGYTF
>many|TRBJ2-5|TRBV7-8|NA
TGTGCCAGCAGCTTAGTGTCCAGGGGCGAGACCCAGTACTTC
CASSLVSRGETQYF
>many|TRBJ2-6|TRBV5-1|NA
TGCGCCAGCAGTCCAGGGCGGGTATTCGGCTCTGGGGCCAACGTCCTGACTTTC
CASSPGRVFGSGANVLTF
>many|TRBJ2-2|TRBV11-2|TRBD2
TGTGCCAGCAGCTTCAGTACCTGGGGAGGGACCGGGGAGCTGTTTTTT
CASSFSTWGGTGELFF
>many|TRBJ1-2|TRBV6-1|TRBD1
TGTGCCAGCAGCCGGGCGGGACAGGGTTGGAGCGGCTACACCTTC
CASSRAGQGWSGYTF